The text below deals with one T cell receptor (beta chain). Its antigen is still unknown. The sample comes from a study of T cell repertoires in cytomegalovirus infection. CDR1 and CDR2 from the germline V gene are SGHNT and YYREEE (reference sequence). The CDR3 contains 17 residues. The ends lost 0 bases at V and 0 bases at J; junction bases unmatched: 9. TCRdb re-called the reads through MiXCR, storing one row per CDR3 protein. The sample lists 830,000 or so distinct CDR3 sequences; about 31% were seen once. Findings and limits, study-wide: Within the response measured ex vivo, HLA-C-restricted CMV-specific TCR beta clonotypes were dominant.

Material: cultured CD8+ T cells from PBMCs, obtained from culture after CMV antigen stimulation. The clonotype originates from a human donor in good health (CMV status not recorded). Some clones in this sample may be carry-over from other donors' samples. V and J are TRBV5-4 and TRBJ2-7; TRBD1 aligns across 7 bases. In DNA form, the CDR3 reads TGTGCCAGCAGCTTGGGGCCGGGGACAGATAGCTCCTACGAGCAGTACTTC. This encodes CASSLGPGTDSSYEQYF.